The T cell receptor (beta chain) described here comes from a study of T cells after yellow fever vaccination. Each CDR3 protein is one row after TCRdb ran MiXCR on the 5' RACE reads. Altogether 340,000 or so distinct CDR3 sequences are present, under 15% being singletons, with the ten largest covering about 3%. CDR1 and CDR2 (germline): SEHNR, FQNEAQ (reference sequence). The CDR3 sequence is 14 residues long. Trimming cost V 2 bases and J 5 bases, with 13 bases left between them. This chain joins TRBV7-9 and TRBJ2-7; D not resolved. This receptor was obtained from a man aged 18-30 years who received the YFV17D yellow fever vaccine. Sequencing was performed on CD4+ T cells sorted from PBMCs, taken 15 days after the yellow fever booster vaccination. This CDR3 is CASSLMDQSDEQYV. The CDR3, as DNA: TGTGCCAGCAGCTTAATGGACCAGAGCGACGAGCAGTACGTC.